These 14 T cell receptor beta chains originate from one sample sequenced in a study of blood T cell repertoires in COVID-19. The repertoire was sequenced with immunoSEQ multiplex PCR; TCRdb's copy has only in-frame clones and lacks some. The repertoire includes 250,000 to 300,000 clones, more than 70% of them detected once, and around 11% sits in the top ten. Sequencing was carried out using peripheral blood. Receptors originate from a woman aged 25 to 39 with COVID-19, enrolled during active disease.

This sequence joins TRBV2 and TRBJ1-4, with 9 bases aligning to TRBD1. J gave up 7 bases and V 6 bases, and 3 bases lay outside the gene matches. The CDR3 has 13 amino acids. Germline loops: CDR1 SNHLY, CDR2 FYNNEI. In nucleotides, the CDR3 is TGTGCCAGCAGCCGGGACAGGGTTGAAAAACTGTTTTTT. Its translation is CASSRDRVEKLFF.

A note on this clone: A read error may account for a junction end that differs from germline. CDR3 sequence reads: CGTSGQETQYF. The CDR3 DNA is TGCGGGACTAGCGGCCAAGAGACCCAGTACTTC. This chain uses TRBV7-9 with TRBJ2-5; 11 bases match TRBD2. The CDR3 has 11 residues. Germline CDR1 is SEHNR and CDR2 is FQNEAQ (reference sequence).

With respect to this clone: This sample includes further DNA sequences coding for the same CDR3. Written as DNA, the CDR3 is TGTGCCAGCCGGGCGGGGGGCTCCTACAATGAGCAGTTCTTC. It yields the protein CASRAGGSYNEQFF. The rearrangement joins TRBV6-5 to TRBJ2-1, with 8 positions matching TRBD2. Germline V gives CDR1 MNHEY, CDR2 SVGAGI. V was pared by 8 bases and J by 0 bases, with 3 bases of the junction left unmatched. CDR3 length: 14 residues.

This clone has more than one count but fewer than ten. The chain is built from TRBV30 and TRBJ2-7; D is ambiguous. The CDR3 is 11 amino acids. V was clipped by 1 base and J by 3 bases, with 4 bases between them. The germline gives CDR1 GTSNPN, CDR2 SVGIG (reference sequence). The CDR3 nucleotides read TGTGCCTGGAGTGGAGGCTACGAGCAGTACTTC. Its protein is CAWSGGYEQYF.

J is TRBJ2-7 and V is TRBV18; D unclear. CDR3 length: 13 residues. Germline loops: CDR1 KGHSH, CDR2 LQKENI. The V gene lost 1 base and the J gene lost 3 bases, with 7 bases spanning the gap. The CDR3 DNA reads TGTGCCAGCTCACCACATTCGGGCTACGAGCAGTACTTC. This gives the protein CASSPHSGYEQYF. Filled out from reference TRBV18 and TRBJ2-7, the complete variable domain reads NAGVMQNPRHLVRRRGQEARLRCSPMKGHSHVYWYRQLPEEGLKFMVYLQKENIIDESGMPKERFSAEFPKEGPSILRIQQVVRGDSAAYFCASSPHSGYEQYFGPGTRLTVT.

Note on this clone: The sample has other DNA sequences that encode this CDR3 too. The CDR3 DNA is TGTGCCAGCAGTTACTCAGGGGGAACAGATACGCAGTATTTT. This sequence encodes CASSYSGGTDTQYF. The chain recombines TRBV6-5 with TRBJ2-3, with a weak D call TRBD1 (6 bases). The CDR3 has 14 residues. Germline CDR1 and CDR2: MNHEY and SVGAGI. Between the trimmed V and J ends, which lost 0 bases and 3 bases, there was a span of 7 bases.

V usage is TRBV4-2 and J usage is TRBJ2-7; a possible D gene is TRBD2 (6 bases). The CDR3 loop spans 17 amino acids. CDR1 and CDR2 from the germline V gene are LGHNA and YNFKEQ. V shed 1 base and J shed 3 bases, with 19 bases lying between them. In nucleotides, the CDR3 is TGTGCCAGCAGCCAAGCTACGTCGGGACTTTCCGACTACGAGCAGTACTTC. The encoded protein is CASSQATSGLSDYEQYF.

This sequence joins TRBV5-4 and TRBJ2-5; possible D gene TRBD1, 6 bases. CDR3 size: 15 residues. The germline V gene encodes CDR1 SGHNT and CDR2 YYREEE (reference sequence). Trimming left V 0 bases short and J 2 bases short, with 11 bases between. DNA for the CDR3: TGTGCCAGCAGCTTGGCCCCGGGACAACAAGAGACCCAGTACTTC. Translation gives CASSLAPGQQETQYF.

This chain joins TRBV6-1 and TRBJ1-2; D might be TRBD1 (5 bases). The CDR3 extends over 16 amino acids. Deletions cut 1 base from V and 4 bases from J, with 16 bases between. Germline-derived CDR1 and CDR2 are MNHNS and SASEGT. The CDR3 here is CASSEGILTASYGYTF. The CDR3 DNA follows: TGTGCCAGCAGTGAAGGAATCTTGACAGCCTCCTATGGCTACACCTTC.

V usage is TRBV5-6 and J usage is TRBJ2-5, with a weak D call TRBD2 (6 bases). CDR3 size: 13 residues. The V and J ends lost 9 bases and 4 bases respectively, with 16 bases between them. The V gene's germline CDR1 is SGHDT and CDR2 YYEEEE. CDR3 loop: CATAPTAGETQYF. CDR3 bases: TGTGCCACCGCCCCGACAGCGGGAGAGACCCAGTACTTC. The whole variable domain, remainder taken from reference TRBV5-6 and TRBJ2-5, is DAGVTQSPTHLIKTRGQQVTLRCSPKSGHDTVSWYQQALGQGPQFIFQYYEEEERQRGNFPDRFSGHQFPNYSSELNVNALLLGDSALYLCATAPTAGETQYFGPGTRLLVL.

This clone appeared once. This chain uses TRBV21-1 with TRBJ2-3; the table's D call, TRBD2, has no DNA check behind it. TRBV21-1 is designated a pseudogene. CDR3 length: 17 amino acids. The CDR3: CASSKGTSGTGTDTQYF. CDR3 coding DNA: TGTGCCAGCAGCAAAGGGACTAGCGGGACTGGCACAGATACGCAGTATTTT.

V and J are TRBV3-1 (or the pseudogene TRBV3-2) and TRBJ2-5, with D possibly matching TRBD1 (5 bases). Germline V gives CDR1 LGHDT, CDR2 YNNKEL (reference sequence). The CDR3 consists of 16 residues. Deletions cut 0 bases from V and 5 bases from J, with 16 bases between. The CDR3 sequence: CASSQDMAGIGETQYF. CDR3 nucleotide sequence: TGTGCCAGCAGCCAAGATATGGCAGGGATAGGGGAGACCCAGTACTTC.

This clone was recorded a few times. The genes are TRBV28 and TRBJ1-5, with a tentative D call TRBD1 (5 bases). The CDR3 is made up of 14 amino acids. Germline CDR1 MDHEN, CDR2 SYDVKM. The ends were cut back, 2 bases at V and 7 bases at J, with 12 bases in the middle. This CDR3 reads CASSLVGRDQPQHF. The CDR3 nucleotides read TGTGCCAGCAGTTTAGTAGGGAGGGACCAGCCCCAGCATTTT.

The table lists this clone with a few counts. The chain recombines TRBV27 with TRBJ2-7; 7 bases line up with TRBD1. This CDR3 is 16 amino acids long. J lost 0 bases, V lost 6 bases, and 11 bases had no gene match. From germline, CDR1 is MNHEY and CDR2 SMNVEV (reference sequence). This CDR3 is CASRTWAAGGSYEQYF. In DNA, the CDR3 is TGTGCCAGCAGGACTTGGGCGGCAGGGGGCTCCTACGAGCAGTACTTC.